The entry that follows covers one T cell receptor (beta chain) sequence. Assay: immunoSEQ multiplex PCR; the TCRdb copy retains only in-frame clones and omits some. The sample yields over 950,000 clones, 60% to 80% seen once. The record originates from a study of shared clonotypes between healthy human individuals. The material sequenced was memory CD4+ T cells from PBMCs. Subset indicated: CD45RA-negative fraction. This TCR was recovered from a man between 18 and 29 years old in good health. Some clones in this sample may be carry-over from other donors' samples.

The CDR3 coding sequence is TGTGCCAGCGCCAAGGGGAGCAATCAGCCCCAGCATTTT. It is translated as CASAKGSNQPQHF. This chain links TRBV11-2 with TRBJ1-5; possibly TRBD1 for D (5 bases). The germline CDR1 and CDR2 sequences are SGHAT and FQNNGV. Trimming took 8 bases from V and 1 from J, leaving 9 bases between them. This CDR3 has 13 residues.